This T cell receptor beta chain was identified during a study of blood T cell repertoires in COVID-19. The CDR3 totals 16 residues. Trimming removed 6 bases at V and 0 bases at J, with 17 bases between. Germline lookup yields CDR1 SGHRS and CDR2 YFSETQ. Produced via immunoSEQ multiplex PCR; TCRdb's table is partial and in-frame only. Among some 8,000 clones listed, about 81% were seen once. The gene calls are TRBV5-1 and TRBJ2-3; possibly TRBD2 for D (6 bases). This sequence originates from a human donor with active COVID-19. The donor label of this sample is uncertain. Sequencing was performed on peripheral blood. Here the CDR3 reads CASTPGDFPSTDTQYF. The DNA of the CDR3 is TGCGCCAGCACTCCTGGGGACTTCCCAAGCACAGATACGCAGTATTTT.